This T cell receptor (beta chain) derives from a study of cytomegalovirus exposure and HLA in healthy donors. This CDR3 has 14 residues. V lost 4 bases to trimming and J lost 7 bases, with 14 bases between them. Germline CDR1 is SGHTA and CDR2 is FQGNSA. The study, taken as a whole, reports: The study designated 150 or so TCR beta chains cytomegalovirus-associated. Most TCR beta V segments were productive about 87% or about 30% of the time in an earlier analysis.

Note on this clone: Its antigen is unidentified.

PCR amplification relied on 60 Vbeta primers (plus 13 Jbeta primers). Some clones are missing from TCRdb's copy, which holds only in-frame ones; the method was immunoSEQ multiplex PCR. The sample has 100,000 to 150,000 clones; about 11% are singletons. The chain joins TRBV7-2 to TRBJ1-5; D not resolved. The material sequenced was PBMCs. The receptor comes from a woman aged 18-30 years in good health and CMV-seropositive. The CDR3: CASSYAITGQPQHF. The CDR3 nucleotides are TGTGCCAGCAGCTATGCGATAACGGGGCAGCCCCAGCATTTT. The variable domain in full, completed from reference TRBV7-2 and TRBJ1-5, reads GAGVSQSPSNKVTEKGKDVELRCDPISGHTALYWYRQSLGQGLEFLIYFQGNSAPDKSGLPSDRFSAERTGGSVSTLTIQRTQQEDSAVYLCASSYAITGQPQHFGDGTRLSIL.